This is a list of T cell receptor beta chains from one sample in a study of cytomegalovirus exposure and HLA in healthy donors. Sequenced by immunoSEQ multiplex PCR; TCRdb stores in-frame clones only, minus some. Among about 130,000 clones listed, approximately 86% were seen once. Specimen: PBMCs. Source of these receptors: a boy younger than 18 in good health and CMV-seronegative. Both conserved end residues are part of each CDR3. Fields, in order: clone size, CDR3 length, D gene, V gene, J gene, CDR3 DNA, CDR3 protein. The D gene is left open where the match is weak. Not all rows give a size; the values are once, few, many and, for expanded clones, a class.

NA	14	TRBD1	TRBV12-5	TRBJ1-2	TGTGCTAGTGGTTTAGGGGACAGGGGATTGGGCTACACCTTC	CASGLGDRGLGYTF
NA	14	NA	TRBV2	TRBJ2-5	TGTGCCAGCAGTGAGCCAGGCGGGCGTGAGACCCAGTACTTC	CASSEPGGRETQYF
NA	11	NA	TRBV29-1	TRBJ2-7	TGCAGCGTTCTGAGCTCCTACGAGCAGTACTTC	CSVLSSYEQYF
NA	16	NA	TRBV10-1	TRBJ1-1	TGCGCCAGCCCCTTGAGACAGGACGGTTTGAACACTGAAGCTTTCTTT	CASPLRQDGLNTEAFF
NA	15	NA	TRBV7-8	TRBJ1-5	TGTGCCAGCAGCCCCCGTCGGCGGACTAATCAGCCCCAGCATTTT	CASSPRRRTNQPQHF
NA	13	NA	TRBV19	TRBJ1-2	TGTGCCAGTAGTCCAGGGTCGGGCTATGGCTACACCTTC	CASSPGSGYGYTF
NA	13	TRBD1	TRBV2	TRBJ1-1	TGTGCCAGCACCGCAGACAGGGGGACTGAAGCTTTCTTT	CASTADRGTEAFF
NA	15	NA	TRBV5-1	TRBJ1-6	TGCGCCAGCAGCCCCGACAGGCTCTATAATTCACCCCTCCACTTT	CASSPDRLYNSPLHF
NA	23	NA	TRBV19	TRBJ2-2	TGTGCCAGTAGTTCCCAGGGGCCGCAACCCGATTTATTGGGGACCCCTTTAACCGGGGAGCTGTTTTTT	CASSSQGPQPDLLGTPLTGELFF
NA	19	NA	TRBV5-1	TRBJ2-1	TGCGCCAGCAGCGCAGCGACTGGAACTGACTTAAGCTCCTACAATGAGCAGTTCTTC	CASSAATGTDLSSYNEQFF
NA	16	TRBD2	TRBV4-3	TRBJ2-1	TGCGCCAGCAGCCAACAGCGGGAGATGTCCTACAATGAGCAGTTCTTC	CASSQQREMSYNEQFF
NA	14	TRBD1	TRBV25-1	TRBJ1-1	TGTGCCAGCAGTGAGCTACAGGGGTTCGCTGAAGCTTTCTTT	CASSELQGFAEAFF
once	15	TRBD1	TRBV5-1	TRBJ2-2	TGCGCCAGCAGCCAGGGACAGATAAGCACCGGGGAGCTGTTTTTT	CASSQGQISTGELFF
few	16	TRBD2	TRBV4-3	TRBJ2-2	TGCGCCAGCAGCCAAGATTGGGAGGGTGTAACCGGGGAGCTGTTTTTT	CASSQDWEGVTGELFF
NA	14	NA	TRBV30	TRBJ2-7	TGTGCCTGGAGTGTAGGCCAGGGAACCTACGAGCAGTACTTC	CAWSVGQGTYEQYF
NA	14	NA	TRBV6-5	TRBJ2-2	TGTGCCAGCAGGGAGAGGGTCGGTGCCGGGGAGCTGTTTTTT	CASRERVGAGELFF
NA	14	TRBD1	TRBV10-3	TRBJ1-6	TGTGCCATCAGGACGACAGGGGCTAATTCACCCCTCCACTTT	CAIRTTGANSPLHF
NA	16	TRBD1	TRBV29-1	TRBJ2-2	TGCAGCGTTCCTTCCCGGGACAGGGCCAACACCGGGGAGCTGTTTTTT	CSVPSRDRANTGELFF
once	14	NA	TRBV30	TRBJ1-1	TGTGCCTCGAAGCACCGGACACCGAACACTGAAGCTTTCTTT	CASKHRTPNTEAFF
few	14	NA	TRBV5-1	TRBJ2-7	TGCGCCAGCAGCTCCGGGACACCTTCCTACGAGCAGTACTTC	CASSSGTPSYEQYF
few	14	NA	TRBV5-5	TRBJ2-1	TGTGCCAGCAGCTTGGCGGGGTTAGGCAATGAGCAGTTCTTC	CASSLAGLGNEQFF
NA	14	TRBD1	TRBV7-9	TRBJ1-2	TGTGCCAGCAGTCAGTCCCAGGGGGCTGATGGCTACACCTTC	CASSQSQGADGYTF
NA	16	NA	TRBV5-6	TRBJ1-2	TGTGCCAGCAGCTTGTGGGGCTCTCCACCTTACTATGGCTACACCTTC	CASSLWGSPPYYGYTF
few	14	TRBD2	TRBV4-1	TRBJ2-5	TGCGCCAGCAGTATAAGCGGGGGGGTAGAGACCCAGTACTTC	CASSISGGVETQYF
once	14	NA	TRBV7-8	TRBJ2-5	TGTGCCAGCACTCTCGGCCAGGGCCAAGAGACCCAGTACTTC	CASTLGQGQETQYF
NA	16	TRBD1	TRBV27	TRBJ2-7	TGTGCCAGCAGTTATCTCTCGACAGGGGGCTTTAACGAGCAGTACTTC	CASSYLSTGGFNEQYF
NA	15	TRBD2	TRBV5-4	TRBJ2-5	TGTGCCAGCAGCCGGACTAGCGGGACGGCGGAGACCCAGTACTTC	CASSRTSGTAETQYF
NA	19	TRBD2	TRBV7-9	TRBJ2-1	TGTGCCAGCAGCTTAAAGAGGGTCAGCGGGAGTATTTTAGTGGATGAGCAGTTCTTC	CASSLKRVSGSILVDEQFF
NA	17	TRBD2	TRBV4-2	TRBJ2-5	TGTGCCAGCAGCAAGGGTACTAGCGGAGGCACGCAAGAGACCCAGTACTTC	CASSKGTSGGTQETQYF
NA	14	NA	TRBV6-6	TRBJ1-5	TGTGCCAGCTCGGGAGCAGATAGCAATCAGCCCCAGCATTTT	CASSGADSNQPQHF
few	15	NA	TRBV5-6	TRBJ1-3	TGTGCCAGCACCAGATCGGGGTTCTCTGGAAACACCATATATTTT	CASTRSGFSGNTIYF
NA	16	TRBD1	TRBV9	TRBJ1-1	TGTGCCAGCAGCGTAGGACAGGGGACAACGAACACTGAAGCTTTCTTT	CASSVGQGTTNTEAFF
NA	17	TRBD1	TRBV2	TRBJ1-3	TGTGCCAGCACCACCCAGCAGGACAGGGGGTACGGAAACACCATATATTTT	CASTTQQDRGYGNTIYF
NA	13	TRBD1	TRBV7-3	TRBJ2-5	TGTGCCAGCAGCCGGGACAGTCAAGAGACCCAGTACTTC	CASSRDSQETQYF
once	14	NA	TRBV10-3	TRBJ2-2	TGTGCCATCAGTGAGGGAGGGGGCCCCGGGGAGCTGTTTTTT	CAISEGGGPGELFF
NA	14	TRBD2	TRBV19	TRBJ2-1	TGTGCCAGTACCATGCTAGCGGACTACAATGAGCAGTTCTTC	CASTMLADYNEQFF
NA	15	NA	TRBV5-5	TRBJ2-3	TGTGCCAGCAGCTTGTTTGTCGGGAGCACAGATACGCAGTATTTT	CASSLFVGSTDTQYF
NA	13	NA	TRBV27	TRBJ2-2	TGTGCCAGCAATGGGCTTGACACCGGGGAGCTGTTTTTT	CASNGLDTGELFF
NA	17	TRBD2	TRBV11-2	TRBJ2-3	TGTGCCAGCAGCGCCGAACCCGGGACTAGCGCCACAGATACGCAGTATTTT	CASSAEPGTSATDTQYF
NA	14	NA	TRBV15	TRBJ2-5	TGTGCCACCAGCAGAGGGGGGGAACAAGAGACCCAGTACTTC	CATSRGGEQETQYF
NA	17	TRBD1	TRBV15	TRBJ2-2	TGTGCCACCAGCAGAGCTGGGGCAGGGGGCCGGACCGGGGAGCTGTTTTTT	CATSRAGAGGRTGELFF
NA	12	NA	TRBV2	TRBJ2-7	TGTGCCAGCATCACGAGGCGATACGAGCAGTACTTC	CASITRRYEQYF
NA	12	NA	TRBV5-6	TRBJ1-5	TGTGCCAGCAGTCGCGGGGTCCAGCCCCAGCATTTT	CASSRGVQPQHF
NA	15	TRBD1	TRBV18	TRBJ1-2	TGTGCCAGCTCACCAGGCCCGGGACAGGATGTAGGCTACACCTTC	CASSPGPGQDVGYTF
NA	15	NA	TRBV2	TRBJ2-7	TGTGCCAGCAGTGAAGCTGCGGGGGCGCTTAACGAGCAGTACTTC	CASSEAAGALNEQYF
NA	18	TRBD2	TRBV19	TRBJ2-3	TGTGCCAGTAGTTTGCGGACTAGCGGGAGGGCAAGCACAGATACGCAGTATTTT	CASSLRTSGRASTDTQYF
NA	14	NA	TRBV6-4	TRBJ1-1	TGTGCCAGCAAGCTAGACCTAGGGAACACTGAAGCTTTCTTT	CASKLDLGNTEAFF
NA	13	TRBD1	TRBV7-9	TRBJ1-2	TGTGCCAGCAGCAAACTACAGGGGAATGGCTACACCTTC	CASSKLQGNGYTF
NA	15	TRBD1	TRBV25-1	TRBJ1-1	TGTGCCAGCAGTGGCACCGGGACAGCGAACACTGAAGCTTTCTTT	CASSGTGTANTEAFF
NA	12	TRBD2	TRBV29-1	TRBJ2-5	TGCAGCGTTGTCGGGGGGGGAGAGACCCAGTACTTC	CSVVGGGETQYF